This TCR beta chain was identified during a study of human T cells and chemical hapten exposure. This clonotype was observed at least ten times. The CDR3 length is 14 residues. Germline assignment: CDR1 MNHEY and CDR2 SVGEGT. Trimming took off 7 bases at V and 5 bases at J, with 17 bases between the two ends. Time point in this sample: pre-sensitization, week 0. The treatment: therapeutic diphenylcyclopropenone sensitization with weekly scalp DPC. TCRdb itself ran the RACE reads through MiXCR, one entry per CDR3 protein. The sample lists about 270,000 distinct CDR3 sequences, about 7.7% occurring once.

This TCR derives from a man between 18 and 35 years old with alopecia areata. Some clones in this sample may be carry-over from other donors' samples. Sequenced material: whole blood, taken in connection with sensitization to the hapten diphenylcyclopropenone (DPC). The chain couples TRBV6-2 or TRBV6-3 to TRBJ1-1; TRBD1 is a possible D gene (6 bases). The CDR3 loop reads CASIPTGMATEAFF. CDR3 sequence (DNA): TGTGCCAGCATCCCCACAGGGATGGCGACTGAAGCTTTCTTT.